These 31 T cell receptor beta chains came from one sample sequenced in a study of identical twins. TCRdb used MiXCR to reprocess the 5' RACE reads, holding one entry per CDR3 protein. The sample records around 230,000 distinct CDR3 sequences, 5.5% to 7.5% being singletons. These data are also associated with another study on T cells expressing NK-cell markers.

Sequencing input: CD8+ T cells sorted from blood. The receptors stem from a young woman in good health.

The DNA of the CDR3 is TGTGCCAGCAGTTACTCGGTATATGGGGCAGACAATCAGCCCCAGCATTTT. This encodes CASSYSVYGADNQPQHF. The chain combines TRBV6-2 or TRBV6-3 with TRBJ1-5; possibly TRBD1 for D (5 bases). V was clipped by 0 bases and J by 3 bases, with 15 bases between them. This CDR3 has 17 amino acids. CDR1 and CDR2 (germline): MNHEY, SVGEGT.

The rearrangement links TRBV6-5 to TRBJ1-2, with D unclear. CDR3 size: 15 residues. Per the germline V gene, CDR1 is MNHEY and CDR2 is SVGAGI. The germline V and J ends were trimmed by 1 base and 2 bases, with 11 bases remaining between them. The CDR3: CASSYLDGENYGYTF. The CDR3 DNA is TGTGCCAGCAGTTACTTGGACGGGGAAAACTATGGCTACACCTTC.

This clonotype was detected only a few times. V and J are TRBV7-2 and TRBJ2-1; 10 bases agree with TRBD2. V was clipped by 4 bases and J by 5 bases; unmatched bases: 5. This CDR3 contains 15 residues. Germline V gene data show CDR1 as SGHTA and CDR2 as FQGNSA. The CDR3 DNA follows: TGTGCCAGCAGCTCTAATAGCGGGGGGAACAATGAGCAGTTCTTC. Its protein is CASSSNSGGNNEQFF.

This clonotype was seen a handful of times. J is TRBJ2-1 and V is TRBV20-1; TRBD2 matches at 10 bases. J gave up 8 bases and V 8 bases, and 18 bases lay outside the gene matches. The CDR3 runs 16 residues. Germline V lookup: CDR1 DFQATT, CDR2 SNEGSKA (reference sequence). This CDR3 reads CSYGPKKRGGRYEQFF. The CDR3 nucleotides read TGCAGTTATGGCCCAAAAAAGCGGGGGGGCCGGTATGAGCAGTTCTTC.

There are a few counts of this clonotype. The rearrangement links TRBV29-1 to TRBJ2-1; TRBD2 might be the D (7 bases). Trimming removed 4 bases at V and 0 bases at J, with 13 bases between. Per the germline V gene, CDR1 is SQVTM and CDR2 is ANQGSEA. The CDR3 spans 15 residues. The CDR3 coding sequence is TGCAGCGTTGCCGGGGGCGGGAGCTCCTACAATGAGCAGTTCTTC. It codes for CSVAGGGSSYNEQFF.

As DNA, the CDR3 is TGTGCCAGCAGTCACACAGGGCCGTTGTCCTACGAGCAGTACTTC. Its translation is CASSHTGPLSYEQYF. J is TRBJ2-7 and V is TRBV27, with TRBD1 as a possible D gene (6 bases). Germline V CDR1 and CDR2: MNHEY, SMNVEV (reference sequence). The CDR3 has 15 residues. The V end lost 5 bases, the J end lost 1 base, and 15 bases lay between the germline ends.

This chain connects TRBV5-1 to TRBJ1-2, with no clear D. The V end was cut by 0 bases, the J end by 8 bases, with 14 bases between. The CDR3 sequence is 14 residues long. The germline V gene has CDR1 SGHRS and CDR2 YFSETQ. The CDR3 region has the DNA TGCGCCAGCAGCTTGGACGCGCAGACAAGAGGCTACACCTTC. Translated, it gives CASSLDAQTRGYTF.

This clonotype was picked up a small number of times. This chain connects TRBV18 to TRBJ2-7; D ambiguous. Germline V gives CDR1 KGHSH, CDR2 LQKENI. This CDR3 comprises 15 residues. Trimming removed 1 base from V and 5 bases from J, with 15 bases in between. The CDR3 loop is CASSPRSLFGHEQYF. In DNA form, the CDR3 reads TGTGCCAGCTCACCACGAAGCCTCTTCGGCCACGAGCAGTACTTC.

The chain uses TRBV12-3 or TRBV12-4 and TRBJ2-3, with 11 bases matching TRBD2. Trimming removed 5 bases from V and 1 base from J; junction bases left unmatched: 5. The length of the CDR3 is 16 residues. CDR3 in amino acids: CASSRSGRAGTDTQYF. The CDR3 DNA reads TGTGCCAGCAGTCGTAGCGGGAGGGCTGGCACAGATACGCAGTATTTT.

V usage is TRBV3-1 and J usage is TRBJ2-3, with no clear D. The CDR3 runs to 14 residues. CDR1 is LGHDT, CDR2 YNNKEL, per germline (reference sequence). V was trimmed by 1 base and J by 1 base, leaving 6 bases between them. Here the CDR3 DNA reads TGTGCCAGCAGCCAAGGGTCCCGCACAGATACGCAGTATTTT. This codes for CASSQGSRTDTQYF.

J is TRBJ2-6 and V is TRBV9; D might be TRBD1 (5 bases). The CDR3 sequence is 18 residues long. Germline V gene data show CDR1 as SGDLS and CDR2 as YYNGEE. V lost 4 bases, J lost 0 bases, and 17 bases lay in between. CDR3: CASSTLRQSRSGANVLTF. The CDR3 nucleotides are TGTGCCAGCAGCACATTAAGACAGTCCCGCTCTGGGGCCAACGTCCTGACTTTC.

This clonotype was counted many times. The chain carries TRBV3-1 and TRBJ1-4, with D possibly matching TRBD1 (5 bases). Germline-derived CDR1 and CDR2 are LGHDT and YNNKEL (reference sequence). This CDR3 comprises 15 residues. Trimming removed 2 bases at V and 13 bases at J, with 20 bases between. Here the CDR3 DNA reads TGTGCCAGCAGCCAATCCGGGACCGGGGTGGATGGACTGTTTTTT. This encodes CASSQSGTGVDGLFF.

The chain links TRBV7-9 to TRBJ1-2, with 9 bases identical to TRBD1. The CDR3 contains 15 residues. Germline CDR1 is SEHNR and CDR2 is FQNEAQ (reference sequence). V lost 1 base, J lost 4 bases, and 4 bases stayed unmatched. CDR3 residues: CASSLGTGDGYGYTF. CDR3 nucleotides: TGTGCCAGCAGCTTAGGGACAGGGGACGGCTATGGCTACACCTTC. Variable domain in full (rest from reference TRBV7-9 and TRBJ1-2): DTGVSQNPRHKITKRGQNVTFRCDPISEHNRLYWYRQTLGQGPEFLTYFQNEAQLEKSRLLSDRFSAERPKGSFSTLEIQRTEQGDSAMYLCASSLGTGDGYGYTFGSGTRLTVV.

This clonotype was found a few times. The chain carries TRBV11-2 and TRBJ2-5; D is uncertain. Germline V gives CDR1 SGHAT, CDR2 FQNNGV. V lost 4 bases and J lost 3, with 9 bases in between. This CDR3 region has 13 residues. CDR3 loop: CASSWQNEETQYF. CDR3 sequence (DNA): TGTGCCAGCAGCTGGCAGAACGAAGAGACCCAGTACTTC.

The chain has TRBV27 and TRBJ1-2, with 7 positions matching TRBD1. The CDR3 length is 14 residues. Germline loops: CDR1 MNHEY, CDR2 SMNVEV (reference sequence). Trimming cost V 1 base and J 5 bases; bases outside gene matches: 4. The CDR3 DNA reads as TGTGCCAGCAGTTTATGGGGACAGCTTTATGGCTACACCTTC. As protein: CASSLWGQLYGYTF.

This clonotype was observed a few times. The rearrangement uses TRBV6-5 and TRBJ2-1; possible D gene TRBD1, 6 bases. The CDR3 has 11 residues. From germline, CDR1 is MNHEY and CDR2 SVGAGI. Trimming removed 7 bases from V and 12 bases from J, with 13 bases in between. The CDR3 protein is CASTAGVWQFF. CDR3 DNA sequence: TGTGCCAGCACCGCAGGGGTTTGGCAGTTCTTC.

This chain joins TRBV5-1 and TRBJ2-5; no clear D. The CDR3 covers 12 residues. CDR1 is SGHRS and CDR2 is YFSETQ in the germline V gene. V lost 1 base to trimming and J lost 5 bases, with 6 bases between them. The CDR3 nucleotides are TGCGCCAGCAGCTTGAGTGCTGAGACCCAGTACTTC. Translating it yields CASSLSAETQYF.

This clonotype was seen a few times. The rearrangement links TRBV5-4 to TRBJ2-7, with unresolved D. CDR3 length equals 12 residues. V dropped 2 bases and J dropped 5 bases, with 8 bases sitting between them. CDR1 and CDR2 (germline): SGHNT, YYREEE (reference sequence). This chain's CDR3 is CASSFSADEQYF. The CDR3, as DNA: TGTGCCAGCAGCTTTTCCGCCGACGAGCAGTACTTC.

This clonotype was observed many times. This chain connects TRBV11-2 to TRBJ1-2; 8 bases agree with TRBD1. The CDR3 has 16 residues. The trim removed 3 bases at V and 0 bases at J, leaving 6 bases unmatched. CDR1 SGHAT and CDR2 FQNNGV come from the germline V gene. In nucleotides, the CDR3 is TGTGCCAGCAGCTTGTTGGCCAGGGGGCCTAACTATGGCTACACCTTC. This gives the protein CASSLLARGPNYGYTF.

This clonotype was observed many times. V is TRBV7-8 and J is TRBJ2-5; D unclear. V dropped 5 bases and J dropped 6 bases, with 13 bases sitting between them. CDR1 is SGHVS and CDR2 is FQNEAQ in the germline V gene. This CDR3 contains 13 residues. CDR3 DNA sequence: TGTGCCAGCAGCACCCCAGAGTTAAAGACCCAGTACTTC. The encoded protein is CASSTPELKTQYF.

Many counts were recorded for this clonotype. The chain carries TRBV10-3 and TRBJ2-1; D is possibly TRBD1 (5 bases). Germline V gene lookup returns CDR1 ENHRY and CDR2 SYGVKD. The CDR3 runs 13 residues. Deletions cut 8 bases from V and 8 bases from J, with 16 bases between. The chain's CDR3 is CAIFEGVGDEQFF. CDR3 coding DNA: TGTGCCATCTTCGAAGGGGTAGGCGATGAGCAGTTCTTC.

This clonotype was detected ten times or more. This chain joins TRBV5-1 and TRBJ1-1, with D possibly TRBD1 on 6 matching bases. Trimming removed 0 bases at V and 1 base at J, with 10 bases between. CDR3 length equals 15 residues. Per the germline V gene, CDR1 is SGHRS and CDR2 is YFSETQ. The CDR3 DNA reads TGCGCCAGCAGCTTGGAGGGGGGACCGAACACTGAAGCTTTCTTT. This translates into CASSLEGGPNTEAFF.

This clonotype was seen repeatedly, ten times or more. The chain recombines TRBV6-5 with TRBJ2-1; D perhaps matches TRBD1 (5 bases). The CDR3 totals 12 residues. Trimming cost V 0 bases and J 8 bases, with 5 bases left between them. Germline V lookup: CDR1 MNHEY, CDR2 SVGAGI. CDR3: CASSYSGHEQFF. CDR3 DNA: TGTGCCAGCAGTTACTCGGGGCATGAGCAGTTCTTC.

This clonotype was seen at least ten times. V gene TRBV20-1 combines with J gene TRBJ2-5; D tentatively reads TRBD1 or TRBD2 (6 bases each). Trimming removed 6 bases at V and 5 bases at J, with 22 bases between. The CDR3 runs 15 residues. The germline CDR1 and CDR2 sequences are DFQATT and SNEGSKA (reference sequence). The CDR3 coding sequence is TGCAGTGCCGGGAGCCGGGACACTCCCGGGGAGACCCAGTACTTC. Its protein is CSAGSRDTPGETQYF.

This clonotype was counted ten times or more. The J gene is TRBJ2-2, the V gene TRBV7-3, with TRBD1 matching 9 bases. This CDR3 has 16 residues. The junction had 10 bases not matched to a gene; V was cut back by 5 bases and J by 6 bases. CDR1 is SGHTA, CDR2 FQGTGA, per germline. The CDR3 nucleotides read TGTGCCAGCAGCCCCCCGGGACAGGGAAGAGCCGGGGAGCTGTTTTTT. Protein product: CASSPPGQGRAGELFF.

This clonotype has just a few counts. The chain links TRBV9 to TRBJ2-1; tentative D call: TRBD1 (6 bases). The CDR3 covers 17 residues. Looked up from germline, CDR1 is SGDLS and CDR2 is YYNGEE. Trimming took off 0 bases at V and 7 bases at J, with 20 bases between the two ends. CDR3 bases: TGTGCCAGCAGCGTAGTTTCCAACAGGGTGGTCGGAAATGAGCAGTTCTTC. Protein product: CASSVVSNRVVGNEQFF.

This clonotype appeared many times. V and J are TRBV12-3 or TRBV12-4 and TRBJ2-7; possibly TRBD1 or TRBD2 for D (5 bases each). V was trimmed by 4 bases and J by 0 bases, leaving 7 bases between them. The CDR3 covers 13 residues. The CDR3 bases are TGTGCCAGCAGTTCAGGGAGCTCCTACGAGCAGTACTTC. Translating it yields CASSSGSSYEQYF.

V and J are TRBV20-1 and TRBJ1-4; no definite D call. CDR1 DFQATT and CDR2 SNEGSKA come from the germline V gene (reference sequence). The CDR3 has 11 amino acids. V was trimmed by 3 bases and J by 7 bases, leaving 6 bases between them. CDR3 in DNA: TGCAGTGCTAGCGGAGGTGAAAAACTGTTTTTT. Translated, it gives CSASGGEKLFF.

There are a few counts of this clonotype. J is TRBJ2-1 and V is TRBV27, with 8 bases that match TRBD2. This CDR3 is built from 16 residues. Germline-derived CDR1 and CDR2 are MNHEY and SMNVEV (reference sequence). Trimming took 8 bases from V and 2 from J; bases not matched to a gene: 11. This CDR3 is CASARGAGGPYNEQFF. For the CDR3, the DNA is TGTGCCAGCGCCCGCGGGGCGGGGGGCCCCTACAATGAGCAGTTCTTC.

This clonotype was detected many times. The chain has TRBV7-9 and TRBJ2-5, with 13 positions matching TRBD2. V lost 5 bases, J lost 3 bases, and 6 bases stayed unmatched. This CDR3 is built from 16 residues. Per germline, CDR1 SEHNR and CDR2 FQNEAQ (reference sequence). In nucleotides, the CDR3 is TGTGCCAGCAGCGAGGGACTAGCGGGATCTAAAGAGACCCAGTACTTC. This sequence encodes CASSEGLAGSKETQYF.

The chain uses TRBV2 and TRBJ2-1; a possible D gene is TRBD1 (5 bases). The ends were cut back, 8 bases at V and 5 bases at J, with 22 bases in the middle. Germline CDR1 reads SNHLY; CDR2 reads FYNNEI. CDR3 length equals 16 residues. CDR3 in amino acids: CASWVAGNAFDNEQFF. CDR3 bases: TGTGCCAGCTGGGTGGCAGGGAACGCATTCGACAATGAGCAGTTCTTC.